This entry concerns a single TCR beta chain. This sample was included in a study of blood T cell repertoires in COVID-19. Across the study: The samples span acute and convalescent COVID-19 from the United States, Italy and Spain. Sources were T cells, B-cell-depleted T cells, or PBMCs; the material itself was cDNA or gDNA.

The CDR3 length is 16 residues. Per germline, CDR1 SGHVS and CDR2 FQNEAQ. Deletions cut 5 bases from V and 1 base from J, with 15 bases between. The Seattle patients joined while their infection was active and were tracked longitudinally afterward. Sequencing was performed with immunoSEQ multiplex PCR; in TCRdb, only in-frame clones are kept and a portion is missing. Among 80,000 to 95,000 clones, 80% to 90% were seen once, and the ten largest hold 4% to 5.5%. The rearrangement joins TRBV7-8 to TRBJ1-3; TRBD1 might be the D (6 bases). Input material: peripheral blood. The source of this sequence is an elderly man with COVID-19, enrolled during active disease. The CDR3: CASSHRVDASGNTIYF. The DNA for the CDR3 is TGTGCCAGCAGCCACAGGGTAGACGCGTCTGGAAACACCATATATTTT.